This T cell receptor beta chain was obtained from a study of blood T cell repertoires in COVID-19. Whole-study context: COVID-19 samples from acute and convalescent phases originated in the United States, Italy and Spain. PBMCs, B-cell-depleted T cells, or T cells were the source of the cDNA or gDNA that made up the material.

Per the germline V gene, CDR1 is SGHVS and CDR2 is FQNEAQ. CDR3 length: 16 amino acids. The ends lost 7 bases at V and 3 bases at J; junction bases unmatched: 10. Per the study methods: The assay estimated nucleated cells by amplifying reference gene primers. Repertoires were generated with immunoSEQ multiplex PCR, while TCRdb's copy carries only in-frame clones and drops some. D and trimming were read from the DNA, whereas the V and J calls and clone size are those reported in that table. In the table there are some 98,000 clones, roughly 80% of which are singletons. The sample consisted of peripheral blood. The V and J genes are TRBV7-8 and TRBJ2-3; TRBD1 aligns across 10 bases. This receptor was obtained from a man in his 70s with active or convalescent COVID-19. The CDR3 region is CASTLAGQGGTDTQYF. DNA of the CDR3: TGTGCCAGCACACTAGCTGGACAGGGGGGGACAGATACGCAGTATTTT.